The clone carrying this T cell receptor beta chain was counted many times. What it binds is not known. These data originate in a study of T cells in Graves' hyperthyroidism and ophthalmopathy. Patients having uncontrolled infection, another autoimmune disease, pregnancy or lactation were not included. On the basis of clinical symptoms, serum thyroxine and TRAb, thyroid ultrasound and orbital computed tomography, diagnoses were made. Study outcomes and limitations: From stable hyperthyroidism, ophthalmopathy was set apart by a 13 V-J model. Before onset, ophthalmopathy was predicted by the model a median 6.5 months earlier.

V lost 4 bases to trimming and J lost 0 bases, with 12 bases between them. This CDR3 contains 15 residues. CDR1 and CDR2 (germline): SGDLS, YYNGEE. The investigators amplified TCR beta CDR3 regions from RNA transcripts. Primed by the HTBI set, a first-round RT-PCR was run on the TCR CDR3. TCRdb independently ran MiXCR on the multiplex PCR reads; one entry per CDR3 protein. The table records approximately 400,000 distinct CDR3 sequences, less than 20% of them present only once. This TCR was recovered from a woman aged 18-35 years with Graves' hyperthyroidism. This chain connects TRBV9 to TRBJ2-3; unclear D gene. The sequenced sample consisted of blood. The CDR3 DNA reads TGTGCCAGCAGCCGCACCTCCCTTAGCACAGATACGCAGTATTTT. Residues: CASSRTSLSTDTQYF.